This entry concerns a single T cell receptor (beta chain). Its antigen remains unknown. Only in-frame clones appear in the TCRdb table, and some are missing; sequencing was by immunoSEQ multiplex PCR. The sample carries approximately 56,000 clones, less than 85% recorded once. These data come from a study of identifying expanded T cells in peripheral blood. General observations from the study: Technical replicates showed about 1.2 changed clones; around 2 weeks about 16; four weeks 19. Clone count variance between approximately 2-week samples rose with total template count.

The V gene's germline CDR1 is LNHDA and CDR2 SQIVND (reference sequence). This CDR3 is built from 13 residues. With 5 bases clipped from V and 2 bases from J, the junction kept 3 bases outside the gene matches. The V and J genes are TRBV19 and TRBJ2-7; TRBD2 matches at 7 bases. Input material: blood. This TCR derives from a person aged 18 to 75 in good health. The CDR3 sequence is CASSSSGAYEQYF. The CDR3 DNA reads TGTGCCAGTAGTTCTAGCGGAGCCTACGAGCAGTACTTC.